This T cell receptor beta chain came from a study of identical twins. The table lists this clonotype with many counts. TCRdb used MiXCR to reprocess the 5' RACE reads, holding one entry per CDR3 protein. This sample has some 660,000 distinct CDR3 sequences, with around 8.6% found just once. The trim removed 4 bases at V and 7 bases at J, leaving 12 bases unmatched. The CDR3 sequence is 15 residues long. The germline V gene has CDR1 SGHRS and CDR2 YFSETQ. These same records also appear under a second study, on yellow fever vaccine responses in identical twins.

This clonotype originated in a young woman in good health. V is TRBV5-1 and J is TRBJ2-7; 9 bases are shared with TRBD1. The sample taken for sequencing was PBMCs. The CDR3 region is CASSPTGGLMNEQYF. The CDR3 nucleotides read TGCGCCAGCAGCCCCACAGGGGGCCTCATGAATGAGCAGTACTTC.